This T cell receptor (beta chain) stems from a study of blood T cells in healthy people across ages. Study-level results: In older individuals, TCR beta diversity per million T cells was lower, falling roughly linearly with age.

Next came a second PCR, run for about 6 to 12 cycles, which used a sample-barcoded 5' primer along with a J-beta primer mix. MiXCR was run by TCRdb on the 5' RACE reads, yielding one entry per CDR3 protein. The sample has about 970,000 distinct CDR3 sequences; about 51% are singletons. This CDR3 is built from 16 residues. V shed 3 bases and J 8 bases; nucleotides not matched to a gene: 13. A note on this clonotype: Its antigen is still unknown.

The chain has TRBV12-3 or TRBV12-4 and TRBJ1-2; 9 positions match TRBD1. The TCR sequence derives from an older woman in good health. Sequencing input: blood. CDR3 loop: CASSFSGQGFLGGYTF. In DNA form, the CDR3 reads TGTGCCAGCAGTTTTTCAGGACAGGGGTTTCTGGGCGGCTACACCTTC.